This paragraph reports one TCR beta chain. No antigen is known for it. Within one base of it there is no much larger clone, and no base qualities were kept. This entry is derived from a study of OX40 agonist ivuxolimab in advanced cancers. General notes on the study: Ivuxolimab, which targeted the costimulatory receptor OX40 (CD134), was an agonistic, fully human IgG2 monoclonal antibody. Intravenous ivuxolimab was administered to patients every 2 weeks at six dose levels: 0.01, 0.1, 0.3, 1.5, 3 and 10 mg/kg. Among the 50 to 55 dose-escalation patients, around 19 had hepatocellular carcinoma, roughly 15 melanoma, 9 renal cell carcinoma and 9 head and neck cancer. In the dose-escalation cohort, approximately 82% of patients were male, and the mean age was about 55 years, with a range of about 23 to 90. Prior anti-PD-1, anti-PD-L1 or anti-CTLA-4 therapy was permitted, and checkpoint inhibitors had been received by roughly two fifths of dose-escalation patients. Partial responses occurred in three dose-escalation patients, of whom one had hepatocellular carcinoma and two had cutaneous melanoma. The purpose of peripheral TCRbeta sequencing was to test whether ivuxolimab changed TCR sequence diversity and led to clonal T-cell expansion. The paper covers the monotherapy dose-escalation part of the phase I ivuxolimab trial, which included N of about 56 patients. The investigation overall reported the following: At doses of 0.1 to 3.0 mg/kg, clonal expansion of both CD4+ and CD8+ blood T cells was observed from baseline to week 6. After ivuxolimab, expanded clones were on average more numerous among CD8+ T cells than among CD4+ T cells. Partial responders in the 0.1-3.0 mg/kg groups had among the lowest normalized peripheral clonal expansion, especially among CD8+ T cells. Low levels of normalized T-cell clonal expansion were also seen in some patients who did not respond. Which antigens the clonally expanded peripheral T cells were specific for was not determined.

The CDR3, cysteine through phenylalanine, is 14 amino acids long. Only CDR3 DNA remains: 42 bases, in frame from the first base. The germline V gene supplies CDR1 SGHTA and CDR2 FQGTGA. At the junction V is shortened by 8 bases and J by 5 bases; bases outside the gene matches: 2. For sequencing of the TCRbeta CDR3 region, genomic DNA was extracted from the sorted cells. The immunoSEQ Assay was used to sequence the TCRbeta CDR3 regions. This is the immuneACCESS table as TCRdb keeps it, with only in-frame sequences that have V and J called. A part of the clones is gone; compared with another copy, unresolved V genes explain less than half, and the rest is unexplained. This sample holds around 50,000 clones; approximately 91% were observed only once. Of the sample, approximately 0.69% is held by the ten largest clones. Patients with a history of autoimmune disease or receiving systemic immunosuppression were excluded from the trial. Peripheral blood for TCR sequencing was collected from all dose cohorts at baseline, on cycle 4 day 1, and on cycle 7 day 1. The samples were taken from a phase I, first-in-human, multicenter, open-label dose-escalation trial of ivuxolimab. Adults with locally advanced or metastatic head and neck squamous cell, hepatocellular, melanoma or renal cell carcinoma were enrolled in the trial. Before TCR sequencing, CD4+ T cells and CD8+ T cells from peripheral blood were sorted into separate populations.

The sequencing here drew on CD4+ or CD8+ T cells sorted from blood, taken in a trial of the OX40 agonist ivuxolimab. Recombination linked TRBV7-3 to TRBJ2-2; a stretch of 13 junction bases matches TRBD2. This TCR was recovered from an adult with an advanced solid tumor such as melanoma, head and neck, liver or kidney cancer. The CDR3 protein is CASRTSGSTGELFF. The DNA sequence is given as TGTGCCAGCCGGACTAGCGGGAGTACCGGGGAGCTGTTTTTT.